This TCR beta chain was documented in a study of blood T cell repertoires in COVID-19. Study-level background: Specimens from acute and convalescent COVID-19 originated in the United States, Italy and Spain.

Cohort assignment relied on participant-reported clinical history. Before they entered the study, exposed participants had met a COVID-19 case within 2 weeks. The authors' processing: Researchers report that nucleated cell counts were estimated from reference gene primer amplification. The repertoire was sequenced with immunoSEQ multiplex PCR; TCRdb's copy has only in-frame clones and lacks some. V and J calls and clone size come straight from that table; D and trimming were deduced from the DNA. The top ten hold about 4% of the sample, which has 150,000 or so clones, approximately 90% seen once. The CDR3 length is 14 residues. Germline CDR1 is SQVTM and CDR2 is ANQGSEA. Losses at the gene ends were 3 bases for V and 2 bases for J; bases not matched to a gene: 4.

V usage is TRBV29-1 and J usage is TRBJ2-1; 7 bases fit TRBD2. The TCR sequence derives from a woman aged 40 to 50 who had been exposed to COVID-19. The sequenced sample consisted of PBMCs or T cells enriched from blood (not recorded which). The CDR3 DNA follows: TGCAGCGTTGATGCGGGAGTCACCTACAATGAGCAGTTCTTC. Encoded protein: CSVDAGVTYNEQFF.